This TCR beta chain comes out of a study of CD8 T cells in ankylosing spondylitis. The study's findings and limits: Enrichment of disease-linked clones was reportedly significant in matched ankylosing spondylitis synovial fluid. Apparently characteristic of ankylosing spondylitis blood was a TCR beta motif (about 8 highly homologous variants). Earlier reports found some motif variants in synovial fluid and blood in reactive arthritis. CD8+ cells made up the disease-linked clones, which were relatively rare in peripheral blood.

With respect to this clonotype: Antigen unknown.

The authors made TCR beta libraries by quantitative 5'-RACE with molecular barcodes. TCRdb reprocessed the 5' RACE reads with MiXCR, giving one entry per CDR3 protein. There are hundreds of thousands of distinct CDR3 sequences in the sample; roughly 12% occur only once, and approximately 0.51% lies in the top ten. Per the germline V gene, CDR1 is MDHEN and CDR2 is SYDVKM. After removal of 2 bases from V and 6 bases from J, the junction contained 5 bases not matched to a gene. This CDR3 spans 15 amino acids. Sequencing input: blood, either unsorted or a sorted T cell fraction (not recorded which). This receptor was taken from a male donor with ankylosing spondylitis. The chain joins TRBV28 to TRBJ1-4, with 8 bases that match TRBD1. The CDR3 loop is CASSLAGGADEKLFF. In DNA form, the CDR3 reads TGTGCCAGCAGTTTAGCAGGGGGCGCGGATGAAAAACTGTTTTTT.